This TCR beta chain was sequenced during a study of graft-versus-host responses after intestinal transplantation. Profiling relied on immunoSEQ multiplex PCR, and the TCRdb table lists in-frame clones only, not all of them. The sample shows over 55,000 clones, approximately 84% of them seen only once. The V segment lost 3 bases and the J segment 5 bases; nucleotides outside the gene matches: 4. CDR1 and CDR2 (germline): LGHNA, YNFKEQ. CDR3 length equals 15 residues. Note on this clone: Its antigen remains unidentified.

The sample here was unstimulated CD4+ T cells sorted from spleen or lymph node cells, taken before transplant. The TCR comes from a human donor who was the organ donor for an intestinal transplant. V is TRBV4-2 and J is TRBJ1-5, with TRBD1 matching over 10 bases. CDR3 sequence reads: CASSQTGTGDQPQHF. CDR3 in DNA: TGTGCCAGCAGCCAGACCGGGACAGGGGATCAGCCCCAGCATTTT.